This passage covers 7 T cell receptor beta chains from one sample sequenced in a study of blood T cell repertoires in COVID-19. Sequenced by immunoSEQ multiplex PCR; TCRdb stores in-frame clones only, minus some. The data show 230,000 or so clones, approximately 84% seen once. The sample taken for sequencing was PBMCs or T cells enriched from blood (not recorded which). Receptors originate from a woman in her forties or fifties who had been exposed to COVID-19.

The rearrangement uses TRBV18 and TRBJ1-2; D is undetermined. The CDR3 has 13 amino acids. The V end was cut by 5 bases, the J end by 6 bases, with 13 bases between. The germline V gene has CDR1 KGHSH and CDR2 LQKENI. CDR3 sequence: CASSSRRVNGYTF. The CDR3 nucleotides read TGTGCCAGCTCATCGCGAAGAGTGAATGGCTACACCTTC. The full variable domain, in which reference TRBV18 and TRBJ1-2 provide the parts outside the CDR3, is NAGVMQNPRHLVRRRGQEARLRCSPMKGHSHVYWYRQLPEEGLKFMVYLQKENIIDESGMPKERFSAEFPKEGPSILRIQQVVRGDSAAYFCASSSRRVNGYTFGSGTRLTVV.

This chain links TRBV5-1 with TRBJ1-4; 9 nucleotides match TRBD1. CDR1 SGHRS and CDR2 YFSETQ come from the germline V gene. This CDR3 is 15 amino acids long. Germline trimming cut 7 bases from V and 5 bases from J; bases unmatched to any gene: 9. CDR3 protein: CASCTRTGVNEKLFF. Here the CDR3 DNA reads TGCGCCAGCTGCACCCGGACAGGGGTAAATGAAAAACTGTTTTTT. The variable domain in full, completed from reference TRBV5-1 and TRBJ1-4, reads KAGVTQTPRYLIKTRGQQVTLSCSPISGHRSVSWYQQTPGQGLQFLFEYFSETQRNKGNFPGRFSGRQFSNSRSEMNVSTLELGDSALYLCASCTRTGVNEKLFFGSGTQLSVL.

The CDR3 region has the DNA TGTGCCTGGGAGGAGTGGGAGGGGACCCAGTACTTC. Its protein product is CAWEEWEGTQYF. The chain couples TRBV30 to TRBJ2-5; 7 bases align to TRBD2. Germline-derived CDR1 and CDR2 are GTSNPN and SVGIG (reference sequence). The ends lost 5 bases at V and 7 bases at J; junction bases unmatched: 7. This CDR3 has 12 residues.

This clone was detected only once. V usage is TRBV5-1 and J usage is TRBJ2-4, with 9 bases matching TRBD1. V was clipped by 2 bases and J by 6 bases; unmatched bases: 21. CDR1 is SGHRS and CDR2 is YFSETQ in the germline V gene. The CDR3 sequence is 20 residues long. The CDR3 here is CASSFKEDRGKRVIINIQYF. For the CDR3, the DNA is TGCGCCAGCAGCTTTAAGGAGGACAGGGGTAAGAGGGTGATTATAAACATTCAGTACTTC.

Worth noting for this clone: Different DNA sequences within this sample yield the same CDR3. The rearrangement uses TRBV5-6 and TRBJ2-1, with D perhaps matching TRBD1 (7 bases). Germline values: CDR1 SGHDT, CDR2 YYEEEE. There are 15 residues in the CDR3. V dropped 2 bases and J dropped 1 base, with 10 bases sitting between them. CDR3 region: CASSFRGASYNEQFF. The CDR3 region has the DNA TGTGCCAGCAGCTTCAGGGGGGCGTCCTACAATGAGCAGTTCTTC.

This clone was recorded a few times. In nucleotides, the CDR3 is TGTGCCAGCACCCTCCTCTCCTATAATTCACCCCTCCACTTT. This codes for CASTLLSYNSPLHF. The V and J genes are TRBV6-5 and TRBJ1-6; no clear D gene. Germline V lookup: CDR1 MNHEY, CDR2 SVGAGI. The CDR3 sequence is 14 residues long. With 7 bases removed from V and 0 bases from J, the gap between germline ends came to 7 bases.

The chain has TRBV18 and TRBJ1-5; D is ambiguous. This CDR3 has 13 residues. V dropped 3 bases and J dropped 0 bases, with 3 bases sitting between them. From germline, CDR1 is KGHSH and CDR2 LQKENI. The CDR3 bases are TGTGCCAGCTCACCCTATAGCAATCAGCCCCAGCATTTT. Translated: CASSPYSNQPQHF. The whole variable domain, remainder taken from reference TRBV18 and TRBJ1-5, is NAGVMQNPRHLVRRRGQEARLRCSPMKGHSHVYWYRQLPEEGLKFMVYLQKENIIDESGMPKERFSAEFPKEGPSILRIQQVVRGDSAAYFCASSPYSNQPQHFGDGTRLSIL.